This T cell receptor (beta chain) was sequenced during a study of vaccination and CD4 T cells after COVID-19. The wider study: Once diagnosed, patients had post-COVID samples drawn a median roughly 110 days later (range 35 to 161). The cells were exposed to overlapping spike peptides originating from SARS-CoV-2, HCoV-NL63, HCoV-OC43 and HCoV-229E for stimulation.

Turning to this clonotype: The antigen is not known.

The junction had 5 bases not matched to a gene; V was cut back by 3 bases and J by 6 bases. CDR3 length: 14 residues. The germline gives CDR1 MNHNS, CDR2 SASEGT. Findings of the study overall: Post-infection sampling omitted early timepoints and covered relatively few convalescent patients.

Treatment defined: roughly 10-day PBMC culture with coronavirus spike peptide pools or control peptides (ViraFEST assay). Sequenced with the Oncomine TCR Beta short-read assay was DNA taken from cultured CD4+ T cells. From the PCR reads, TCRdb called clonotypes with MiXCR, one entry per CDR3 protein. The table includes about 12,000 distinct CDR3 sequences, 35% to 50% detected once. The rearrangement links TRBV6-1 to TRBJ2-7, with 10 bases that match TRBD1. The TCR was taken from a human donor with COVID-19. The sequencing input was cultured CD4+ T cells from blood. CDR3 in amino acids: CASSDDRGRSEQYF. DNA for the CDR3: TGTGCCAGCAGTGACGACAGGGGGCGAAGCGAGCAGTACTTC.